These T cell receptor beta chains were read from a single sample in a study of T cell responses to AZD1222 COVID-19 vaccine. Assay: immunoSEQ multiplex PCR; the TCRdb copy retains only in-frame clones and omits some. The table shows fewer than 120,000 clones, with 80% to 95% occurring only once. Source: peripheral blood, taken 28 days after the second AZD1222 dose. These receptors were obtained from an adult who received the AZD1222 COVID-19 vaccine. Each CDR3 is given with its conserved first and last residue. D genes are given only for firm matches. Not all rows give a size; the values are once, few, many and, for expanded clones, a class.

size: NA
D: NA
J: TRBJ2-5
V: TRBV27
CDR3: CASSLNFRAGSETQYF
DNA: TGTGCCAGCAGTTTAAATTTTCGGGCAGGGTCAGAGACCCAGTACTTC

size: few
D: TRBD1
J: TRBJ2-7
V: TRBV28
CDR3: CASSSALTGVDEQYF
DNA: TGTGCCAGCAGTTCCGCCCTTACAGGGGTGGACGAGCAGTACTTC

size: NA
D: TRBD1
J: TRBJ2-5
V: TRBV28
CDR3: CASSTHGPGQGETQYF
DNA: TGTGCCAGCAGTACACACGGACCGGGACAGGGTGAGACCCAGTACTTC

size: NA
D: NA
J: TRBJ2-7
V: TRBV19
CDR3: CASSIAQDSYEQYF
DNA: TGTGCCAGTAGTATAGCGCAGGACTCCTACGAGCAGTACTTC

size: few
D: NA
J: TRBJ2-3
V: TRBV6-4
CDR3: CASSPGASSTDTQYF
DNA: TGTGCCAGCAGCCCCGGGGCATCTAGCACAGATACGCAGTATTTT

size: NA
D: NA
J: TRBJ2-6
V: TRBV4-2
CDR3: CASSQGYSSGANVLTF
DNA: TGTGCCAGCAGCCAAGGCTACAGCTCTGGGGCCAACGTCCTGACTTTC

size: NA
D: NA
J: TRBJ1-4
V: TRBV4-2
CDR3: CASSRLKGATNEKLFF
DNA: TGTGCCAGCAGCCGATTGAAGGGGGCAACTAATGAAAAACTGTTTTTT

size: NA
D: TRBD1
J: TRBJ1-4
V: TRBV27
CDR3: CASSLRTGWEKLFF
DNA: TGTGCCAGCAGTCTACGGACAGGTTGGGAAAAACTGTTTTTT

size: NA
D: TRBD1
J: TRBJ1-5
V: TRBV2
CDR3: CASTVATGYGQPQHF
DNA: TGTGCCAGCACGGTGGCGACAGGGTACGGTCAGCCCCAGCATTTT

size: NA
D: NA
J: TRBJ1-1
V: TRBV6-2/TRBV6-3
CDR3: CASSPVFGGREAFF
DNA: TGTGCCAGCAGTCCAGTGTTTGGAGGGCGTGAAGCTTTCTTT

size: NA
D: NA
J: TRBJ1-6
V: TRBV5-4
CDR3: CASSLDRRNSPLHF
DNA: TGTGCCAGCAGCTTGGACAGGAGAAATTCACCCCTCCACTTT

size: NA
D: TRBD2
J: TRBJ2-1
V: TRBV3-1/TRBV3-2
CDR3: CASSLTSGGAYNEQFF
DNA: TGTGCCAGCAGCCTGACTAGCGGGGGGGCGTACAATGAGCAGTTCTTC

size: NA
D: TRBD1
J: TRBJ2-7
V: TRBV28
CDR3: CASSQGGQRLSYEQYF
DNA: TGTGCCAGCAGCCAAGGGGGACAGCGATTGTCCTACGAGCAGTACTTC

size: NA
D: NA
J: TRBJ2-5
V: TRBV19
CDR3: CASSWALGQETQYF
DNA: TGTGCCAGTAGCTGGGCCCTCGGGCAAGAGACCCAGTACTTC

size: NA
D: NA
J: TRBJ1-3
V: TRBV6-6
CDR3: CASSYSLSGNTIYF
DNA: TGTGCCAGCAGTTACTCGTTGAGTGGAAACACCATATATTTT

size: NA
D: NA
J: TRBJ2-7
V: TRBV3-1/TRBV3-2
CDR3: CASSQDGGYEQYF
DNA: TGTGCCAGCAGCCAAGATGGGGGTTACGAGCAGTACTTC

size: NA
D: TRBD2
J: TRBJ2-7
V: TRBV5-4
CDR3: CASSLGSGGAYEQYF
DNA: TGTGCCAGCAGCTTGGGAAGCGGGGGGGCCTACGAGCAGTACTTC

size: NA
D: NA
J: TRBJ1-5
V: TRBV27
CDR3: CASSLSVGGNQPQHF
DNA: TGTGCCAGCAGTTTATCAGTGGGCGGCAATCAGCCCCAGCATTTT

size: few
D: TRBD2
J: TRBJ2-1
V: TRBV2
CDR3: CASSDRLAANNEQFF
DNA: TGTGCCAGCAGTGATAGACTAGCGGCAAACAATGAGCAGTTCTTC

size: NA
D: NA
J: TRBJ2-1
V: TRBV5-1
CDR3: CASSLRAAYNEQFF
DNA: TGCGCCAGCAGCTTGAGGGCAGCCTACAATGAGCAGTTCTTC

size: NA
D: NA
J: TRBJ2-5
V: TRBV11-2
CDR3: CASSLEGAFVQETQYF
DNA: TGTGCCAGCAGCTTAGAGGGGGCGTTCGTCCAAGAGACCCAGTACTTC

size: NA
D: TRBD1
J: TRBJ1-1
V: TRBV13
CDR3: CASSLIDRVSTEAFF
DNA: TGTGCCAGCAGCTTGATAGACAGGGTAAGCACTGAAGCTTTCTTT

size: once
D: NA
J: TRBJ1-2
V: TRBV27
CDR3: CASSPLGVAQDGYTF
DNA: TGTGCCAGCAGTCCCCTAGGGGTTGCCCAGGATGGCTACACCTTC

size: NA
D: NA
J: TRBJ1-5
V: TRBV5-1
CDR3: CASSSRGGNQPQHF
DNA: TGCGCCAGCAGCTCAAGGGGGGGAAATCAGCCCCAGCATTTT

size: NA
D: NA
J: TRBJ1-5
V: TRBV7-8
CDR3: CASSLAVRGGRNQPQHF
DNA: TGTGCCAGCAGCTTAGCGGTCAGGGGTGGGCGCAATCAGCCCCAGCATTTT

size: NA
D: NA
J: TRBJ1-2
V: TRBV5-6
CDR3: CASSSLYYGYTF
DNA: TGTGCCAGCAGCTCCTTGTACTATGGCTACACCTTC

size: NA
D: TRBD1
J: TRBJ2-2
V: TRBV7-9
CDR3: CASSFDRVGTGELFF
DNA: TGTGCCAGCAGCTTCGACAGGGTTGGAACCGGGGAGCTGTTTTTT

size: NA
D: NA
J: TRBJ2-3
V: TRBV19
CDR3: CASDQAGHADTQYF
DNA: TGTGCCAGTGACCAGGCGGGGCACGCAGATACGCAGTATTTT

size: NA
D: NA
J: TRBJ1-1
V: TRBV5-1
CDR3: CASSSGRRTPFIEAFF
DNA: TGCGCCAGCAGTTCTGGACGGCGAACTCCTTTCATTGAAGCTTTCTTT

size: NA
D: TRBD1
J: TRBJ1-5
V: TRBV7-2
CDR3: CASSSTGGNQPQHF
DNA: TGTGCCAGCAGCTCCACAGGGGGTAATCAGCCCCAGCATTTT

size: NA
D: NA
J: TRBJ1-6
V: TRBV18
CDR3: CASSLRARANSPLHF
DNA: TGTGCCAGCTCTCTACGAGCAAGGGCGAATTCACCCCTCCACTTT

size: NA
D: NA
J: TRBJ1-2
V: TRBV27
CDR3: CASSLSGQSYGYTF
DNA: TGTGCCAGCAGTTTATCGGGGCAGAGCTATGGCTACACCTTC

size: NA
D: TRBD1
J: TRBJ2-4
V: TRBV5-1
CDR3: CASSFRTGGSNIQYF
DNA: TGCGCCAGCAGCTTTCGGACAGGGGGCTCAAACATTCAGTACTTC

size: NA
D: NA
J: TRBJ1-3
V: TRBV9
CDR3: CASSVEMEFDGNTIYF
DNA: TGTGCCAGCAGCGTAGAGATGGAGTTCGATGGAAACACCATATATTTT

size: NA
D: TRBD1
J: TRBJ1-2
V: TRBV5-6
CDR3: CASSLEGAGGYTF
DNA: TGTGCCAGCAGCTTAGAGGGGGCCGGTGGCTACACCTTC

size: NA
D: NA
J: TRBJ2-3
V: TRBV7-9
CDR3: CASSLGVTDTRYF
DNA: TGTGCCAGCAGCTTAGGGGTGACGGATACGCGGTATTTT

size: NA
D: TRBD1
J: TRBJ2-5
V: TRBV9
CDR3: CASSERTGGNGETQYF
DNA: TGTGCCAGCAGCGAAAGGACAGGGGGGAATGGGGAGACCCAGTACTTC